These T cell receptor beta chains were read from a single sample in a study of T cell changes during pregnancy in multiple sclerosis. Data came from immunoSEQ multiplex PCR; TCRdb stores just in-frame clones and leaves some out. The sample holds roughly 34,000 clones; approximately 91% are singletons and the top ten take 3.5% to 5.5%. Material: peripheral blood, obtained in the second trimester of pregnancy. The receptor source for this set is a female donor in good health, enrolled as a control in a pregnancy study. CDR3s include the opening cysteine and the closing phenylalanine or tryptophan.

TRBJ2-1	TRBV6-5	CASSQEATYNEQFF
TRBJ2-5	TRBV9	CASSVAREAETQYF
TRBJ2-3	TRBV28	CASSPTGDPLSTDTQYF
TRBJ2-1	TRBV2	CASRGLAGEGNEQFF
TRBJ2-7	TRBV7-2	CASSRRQVLSYEQYF
TRBJ2-7	TRBV10-2	CASLTSGSLEQYF
TRBJ1-1	TRBV29-1	CSVDRGNTEAFF
TRBJ1-3	TRBV7-9	CASSWLTRSGNTIYF
TRBJ2-1	TRBV11-2	CASSARGDPYNEQFF
TRBJ2-7	TRBV5-4	CASRPGLSSYEQYF
TRBJ2-3	TRBV9	CASSVGAGATDTQYF
TRBJ1-1	TRBV7-9	CASKRQGKGDTEAFF
TRBJ2-3	TRBV5-1	CASRTGGTTQYF
TRBJ1-2	TRBV4-1	CASSHPQGSGGYTF
TRBJ1-1	TRBV7-2	CASSSRREGGRGAFF
TRBJ2-7	TRBV9	CASSVDSQGFREQYF
TRBJ2-2	TRBV5-1	CASSPGLGNTGELFF
TRBJ1-5	TRBV27	CASSLAQNQPQHF
TRBJ2-1	TRBV21-1	CANSGGACNEQFF
TRBJ2-5	TRBV19	CASSIRLAGATETQYF
TRBJ1-2	TRBV9	CASSVGRGIDYGYTF
TRBJ2-1	TRBV4-2	CASSQAVPGLAGGLAEQFF
TRBJ1-6	TRBV19	CASSPSGGFNNSPLHF
TRBJ2-3	TRBV19	CASSIAGGGTDTQYF
TRBJ1-5	TRBV27	CASSERTLTQPQHF
TRBJ2-1	TRBV19	CASSTTTLAGAYNEQFF
TRBJ1-5	TRBV18	CASSPYLDSQNQPQHF
TRBJ1-2	TRBV18	CASSADIVNYGYTF